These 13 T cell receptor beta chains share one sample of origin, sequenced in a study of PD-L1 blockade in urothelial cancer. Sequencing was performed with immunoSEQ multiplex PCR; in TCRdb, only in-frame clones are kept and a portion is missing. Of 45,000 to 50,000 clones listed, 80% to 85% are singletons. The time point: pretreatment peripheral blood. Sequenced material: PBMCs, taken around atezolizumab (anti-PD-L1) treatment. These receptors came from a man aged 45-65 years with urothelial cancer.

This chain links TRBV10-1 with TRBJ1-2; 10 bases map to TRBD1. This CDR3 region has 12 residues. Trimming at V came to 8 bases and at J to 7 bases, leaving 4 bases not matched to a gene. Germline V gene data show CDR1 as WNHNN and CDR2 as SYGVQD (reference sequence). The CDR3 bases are TGCGCCAGCGGAGACAGGGGGCCTGGCTACACCTTC. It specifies CASGDRGPGYTF.

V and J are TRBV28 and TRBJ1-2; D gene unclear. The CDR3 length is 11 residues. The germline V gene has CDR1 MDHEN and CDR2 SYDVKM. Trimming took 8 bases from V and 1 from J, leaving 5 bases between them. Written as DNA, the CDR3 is TGTGCCAGCTGTAATAACTATGGCTACACCTTC. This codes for CASCNNYGYTF.

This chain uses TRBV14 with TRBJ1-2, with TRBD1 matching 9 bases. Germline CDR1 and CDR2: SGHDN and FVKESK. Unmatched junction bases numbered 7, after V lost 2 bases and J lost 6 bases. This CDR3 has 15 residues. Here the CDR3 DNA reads TGTGCCAGCAGCCAAACCGGGACAGGGCTACATGGCTACACCTTC. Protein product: CASSQTGTGLHGYTF.

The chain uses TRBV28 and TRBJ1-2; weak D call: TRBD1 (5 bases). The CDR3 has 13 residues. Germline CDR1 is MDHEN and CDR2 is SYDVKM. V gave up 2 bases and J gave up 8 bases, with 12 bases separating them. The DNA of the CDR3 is TGTGCCAGCAGTTTAGGGCAGGGATCCGGCTACACCTTC. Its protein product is CASSLGQGSGYTF.

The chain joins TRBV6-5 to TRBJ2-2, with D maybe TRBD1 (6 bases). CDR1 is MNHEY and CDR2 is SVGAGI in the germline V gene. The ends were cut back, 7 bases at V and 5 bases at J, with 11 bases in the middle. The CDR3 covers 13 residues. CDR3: CASNKGGTGELFF. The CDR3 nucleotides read TGTGCCAGCAATAAAGGGGGAACCGGGGAGCTGTTTTTT.

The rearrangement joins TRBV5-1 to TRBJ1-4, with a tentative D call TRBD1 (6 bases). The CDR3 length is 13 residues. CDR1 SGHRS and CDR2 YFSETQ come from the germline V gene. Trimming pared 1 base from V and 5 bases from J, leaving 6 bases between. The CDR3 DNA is TGCGCCAGCAGCTTGCAGGGGAATGAAAAACTGTTTTTT. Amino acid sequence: CASSLQGNEKLFF. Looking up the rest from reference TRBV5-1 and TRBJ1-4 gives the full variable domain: KAGVTQTPRYLIKTRGQQVTLSCSPISGHRSVSWYQQTPGQGLQFLFEYFSETQRNKGNFPGRFSGRQFSNSRSEMNVSTLELGDSALYLCASSLQGNEKLFFGSGTQLSVL.

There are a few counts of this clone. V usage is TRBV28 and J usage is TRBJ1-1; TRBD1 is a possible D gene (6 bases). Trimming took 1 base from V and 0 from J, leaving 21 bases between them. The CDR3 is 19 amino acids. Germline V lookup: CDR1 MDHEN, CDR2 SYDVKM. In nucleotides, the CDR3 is TGTGCCAGCAGTTTATCCCCCGCCAGGGGCACCCCCATGAACACTGAAGCTTTCTTT. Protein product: CASSLSPARGTPMNTEAFF. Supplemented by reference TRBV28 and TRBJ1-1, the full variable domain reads DVKVTQSSRYLVKRTGEKVFLECVQDMDHENMFWYRQDPGLGLRLIYFSYDVKMKEKGDIPEGYSVSREKKERFSLILESASTNQTSMYLCASSLSPARGTPMNTEAFFGQGTRLTVV.

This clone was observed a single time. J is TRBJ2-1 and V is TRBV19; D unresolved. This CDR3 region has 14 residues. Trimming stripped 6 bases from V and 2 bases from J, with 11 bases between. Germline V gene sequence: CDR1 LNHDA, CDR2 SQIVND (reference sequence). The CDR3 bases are TGTGCCAGTAGCAACGTAGCAACCTACAATGAGCAGTTCTTC. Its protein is CASSNVATYNEQFF.

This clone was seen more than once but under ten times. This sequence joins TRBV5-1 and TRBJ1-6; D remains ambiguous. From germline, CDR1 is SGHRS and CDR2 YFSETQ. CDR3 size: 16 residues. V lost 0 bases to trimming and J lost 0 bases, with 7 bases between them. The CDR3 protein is CASSLVPSSYNSPLHF. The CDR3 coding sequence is TGCGCCAGCAGCTTGGTACCGAGCTCCTATAATTCACCCCTCCACTTT.

CDR3 bases: TGTGCCAGCAGTTCCGCTTCAGGGGGCGTAAACACTGAAGCTTTCTTT. Its protein is CASSSASGGVNTEAFF. J is TRBJ1-1 and V is TRBV28; 8 nucleotides align to TRBD1. The CDR3 is 16 amino acids. After removal of 4 bases from V and 2 bases from J, the junction contained 9 bases not matched to a gene. Germline CDR1 reads MDHEN; CDR2 reads SYDVKM.

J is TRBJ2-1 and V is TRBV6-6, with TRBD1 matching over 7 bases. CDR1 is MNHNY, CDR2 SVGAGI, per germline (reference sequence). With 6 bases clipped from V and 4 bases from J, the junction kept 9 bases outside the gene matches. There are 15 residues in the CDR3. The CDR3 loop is CASSKPGQLYNEQFF. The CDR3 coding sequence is TGTGCCAGCAGCAAGCCGGGACAGTTATACAATGAGCAGTTCTTC.

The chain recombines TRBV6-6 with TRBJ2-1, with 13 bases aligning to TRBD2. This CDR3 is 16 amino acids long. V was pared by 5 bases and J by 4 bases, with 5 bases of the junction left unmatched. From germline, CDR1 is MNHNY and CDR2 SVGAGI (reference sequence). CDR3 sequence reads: CASSTGTSGTYNEQFF. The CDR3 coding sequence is TGTGCCAGCAGTACCGGGACTAGCGGGACTTACAATGAGCAGTTCTTC.

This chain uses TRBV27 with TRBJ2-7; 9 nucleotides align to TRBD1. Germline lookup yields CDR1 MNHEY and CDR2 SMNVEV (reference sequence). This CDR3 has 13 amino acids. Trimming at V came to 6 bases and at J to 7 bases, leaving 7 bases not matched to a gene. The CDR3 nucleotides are TGTGCCAGCAGACCACAGGGGGCAGGGGAGCAGTACTTC. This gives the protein CASRPQGAGEQYF.